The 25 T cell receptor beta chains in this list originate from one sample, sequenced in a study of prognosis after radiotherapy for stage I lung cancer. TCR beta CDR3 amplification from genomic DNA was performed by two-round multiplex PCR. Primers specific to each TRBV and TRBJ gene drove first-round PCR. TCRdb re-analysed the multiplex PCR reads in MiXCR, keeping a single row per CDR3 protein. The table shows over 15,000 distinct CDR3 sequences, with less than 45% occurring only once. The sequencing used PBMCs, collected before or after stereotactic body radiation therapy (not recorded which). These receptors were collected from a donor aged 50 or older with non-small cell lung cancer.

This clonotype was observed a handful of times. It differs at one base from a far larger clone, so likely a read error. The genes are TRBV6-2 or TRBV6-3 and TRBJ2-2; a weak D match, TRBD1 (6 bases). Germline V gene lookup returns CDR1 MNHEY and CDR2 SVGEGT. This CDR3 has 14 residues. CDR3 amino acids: CASNDRSNTGDLFF. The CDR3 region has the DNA TGTGCCAGCAACGACAGGTCGAACACCGGGGATCTGTTTTTT.

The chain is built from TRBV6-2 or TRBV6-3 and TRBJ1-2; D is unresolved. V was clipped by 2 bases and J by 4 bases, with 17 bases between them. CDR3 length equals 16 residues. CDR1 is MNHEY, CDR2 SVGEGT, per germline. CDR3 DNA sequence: TGTGCCAGCAGTTACGATCCATCTCAGGTTGGCTATGGCTACACCTTC. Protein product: CASSYDPSQVGYGYTF.

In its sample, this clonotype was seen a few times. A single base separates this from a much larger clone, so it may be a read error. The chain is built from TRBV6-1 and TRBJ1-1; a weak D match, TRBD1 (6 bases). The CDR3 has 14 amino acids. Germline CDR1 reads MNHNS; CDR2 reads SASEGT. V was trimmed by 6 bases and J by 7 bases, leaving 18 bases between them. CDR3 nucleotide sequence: TGTGCCAGCAGCCTCAACTCCCGACAGGTTGAAGCTTTCTTT. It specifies CASSLNSRQVEAFF.

The CDR3 region is CASGLRGHTDTQYF. The CDR3 DNA follows: TGTGCCAGTGGGCTCCGGGGACACACAGATACGCAGTATTTT. The chain is built from TRBV19 and TRBJ2-3, with D maybe TRBD1 (6 bases). The CDR3 sequence is 14 residues long. The germline V and J ends were trimmed by 8 bases and 2 bases, with 14 bases remaining between them. Germline values: CDR1 LNHDA, CDR2 SQIVND (reference sequence).

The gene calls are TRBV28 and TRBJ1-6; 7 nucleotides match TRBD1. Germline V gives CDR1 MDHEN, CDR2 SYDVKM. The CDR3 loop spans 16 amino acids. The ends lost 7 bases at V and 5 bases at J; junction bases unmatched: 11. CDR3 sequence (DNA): TGTGCCAGCATTTCGGGACAGCACCTAGATAATTCACCCCTCCACTTT. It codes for CASISGQHLDNSPLHF.

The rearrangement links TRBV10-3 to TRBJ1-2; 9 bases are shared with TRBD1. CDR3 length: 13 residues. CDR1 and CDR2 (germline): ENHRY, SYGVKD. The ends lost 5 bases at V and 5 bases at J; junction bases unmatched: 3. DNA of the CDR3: TGTGCCATCAGTACGGACAGGGGTTATGGCTACACCTTC. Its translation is CAISTDRGYGYTF.

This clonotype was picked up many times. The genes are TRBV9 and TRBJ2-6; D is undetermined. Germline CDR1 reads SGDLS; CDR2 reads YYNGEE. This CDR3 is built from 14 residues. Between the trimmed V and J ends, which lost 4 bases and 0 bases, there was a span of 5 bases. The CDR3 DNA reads TGTGCCAGCAGCCGGAGCTCTGGGGCCAACGTCCTGACTTTC. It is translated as CASSRSSGANVLTF.

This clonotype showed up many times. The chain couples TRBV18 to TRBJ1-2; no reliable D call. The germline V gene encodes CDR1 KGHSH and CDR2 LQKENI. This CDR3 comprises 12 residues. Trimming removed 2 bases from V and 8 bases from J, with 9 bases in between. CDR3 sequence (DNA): TGTGCCAGCTCACCAGGTCCGGGGGGCTACACCTTC. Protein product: CASSPGPGGYTF.

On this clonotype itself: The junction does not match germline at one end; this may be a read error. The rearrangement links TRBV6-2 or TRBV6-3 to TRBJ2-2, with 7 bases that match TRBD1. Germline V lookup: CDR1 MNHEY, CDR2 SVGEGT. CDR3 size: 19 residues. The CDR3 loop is CASSTPETGYIGPTRELFF. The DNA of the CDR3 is TGTGCCAGCAGTACCCCCGAGACAGGGTACATCGGTCCCACCAGGGAGCTGTTTTTT.

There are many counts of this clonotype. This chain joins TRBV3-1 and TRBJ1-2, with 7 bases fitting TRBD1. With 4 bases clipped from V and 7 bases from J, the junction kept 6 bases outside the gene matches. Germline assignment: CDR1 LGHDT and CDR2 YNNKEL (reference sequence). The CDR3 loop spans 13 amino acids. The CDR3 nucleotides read TGTGCCAGCAGCCGACAGGGTGGTGCTGGCTACACCTTC. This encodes CASSRQGGAGYTF. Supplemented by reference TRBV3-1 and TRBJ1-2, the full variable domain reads DTAVSQTPKYLVTQMGNDKSIKCEQNLGHDTMYWYKQDSKKFLKIMFSYNNKELIINETVPNRFSPKSPDKAHLNLHINSLELGDSAVYFCASSRQGGAGYTFGSGTRLTVV.

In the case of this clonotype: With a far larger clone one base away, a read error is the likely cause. This chain's CDR3 is CASRRHEWARETQYF. The CDR3 region has the DNA TGTGCCAGCAGACGCCATGAGTGGGCGCGAGAGACCCAGTACTTC. This chain joins TRBV6-2 or TRBV6-3 and TRBJ2-5; D not resolved. There are 15 residues in the CDR3. CDR1 is MNHEY and CDR2 is SVGEGT in the germline V gene. Trimming stripped 6 bases from V and 4 bases from J, with 18 bases between.

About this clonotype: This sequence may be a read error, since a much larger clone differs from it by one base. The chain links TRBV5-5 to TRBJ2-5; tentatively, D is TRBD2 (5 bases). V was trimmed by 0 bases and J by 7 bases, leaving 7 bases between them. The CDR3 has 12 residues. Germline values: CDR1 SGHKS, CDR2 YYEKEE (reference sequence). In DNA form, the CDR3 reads TGTGCCAGCAGCTTGGCCGCGGGGACCCAGTACTTC. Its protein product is CASSLAAGTQYF.

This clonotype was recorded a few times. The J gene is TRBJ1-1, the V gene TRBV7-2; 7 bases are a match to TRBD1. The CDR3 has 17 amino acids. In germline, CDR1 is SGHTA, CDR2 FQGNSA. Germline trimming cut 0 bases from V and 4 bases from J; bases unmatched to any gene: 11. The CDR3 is CASSLARGRGGSTEAFF. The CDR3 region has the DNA TGTGCCAGCAGCTTAGCGAGGGGCAGGGGGGGATCCACTGAAGCTTTCTTT.

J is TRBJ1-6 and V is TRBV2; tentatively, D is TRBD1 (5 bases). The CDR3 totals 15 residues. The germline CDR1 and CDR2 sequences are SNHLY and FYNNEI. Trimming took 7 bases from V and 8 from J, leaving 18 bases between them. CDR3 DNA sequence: TGTGCCAGCATCTCTCCAGGGATCGGGGATTCACCCCTCCACTTT. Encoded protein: CASISPGIGDSPLHF.

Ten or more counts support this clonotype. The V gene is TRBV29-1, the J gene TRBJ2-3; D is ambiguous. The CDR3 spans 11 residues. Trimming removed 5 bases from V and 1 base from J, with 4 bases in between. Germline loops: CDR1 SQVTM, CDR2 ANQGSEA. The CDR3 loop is CSVRRTDTQYF. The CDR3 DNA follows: TGCAGCGTTAGGCGCACAGATACGCAGTATTTT.

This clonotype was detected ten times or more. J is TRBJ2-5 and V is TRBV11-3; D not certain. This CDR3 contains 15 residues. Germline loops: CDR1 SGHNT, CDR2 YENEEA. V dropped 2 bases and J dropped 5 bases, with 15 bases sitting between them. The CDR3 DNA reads TGTGCCAGCAGCTTAACTCCTCATCCCAGGGAGACCCAGTACTTC. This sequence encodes CASSLTPHPRETQYF.

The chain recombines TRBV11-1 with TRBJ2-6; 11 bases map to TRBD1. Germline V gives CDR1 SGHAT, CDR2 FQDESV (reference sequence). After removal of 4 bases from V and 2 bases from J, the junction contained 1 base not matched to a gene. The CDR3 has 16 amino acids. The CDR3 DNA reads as TGTGCCAGCAGCTCGGACAGGGGGCCTGGGGCCAACGTCCTGACTTTC. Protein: CASSSDRGPGANVLTF.

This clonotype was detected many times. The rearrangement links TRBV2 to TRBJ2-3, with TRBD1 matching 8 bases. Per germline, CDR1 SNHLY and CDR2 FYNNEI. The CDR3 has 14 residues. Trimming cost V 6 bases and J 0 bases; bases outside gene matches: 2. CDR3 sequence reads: CASRRQGSTDTQYF. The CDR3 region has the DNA TGTGCCAGCAGACGACAGGGGAGCACAGATACGCAGTATTTT.

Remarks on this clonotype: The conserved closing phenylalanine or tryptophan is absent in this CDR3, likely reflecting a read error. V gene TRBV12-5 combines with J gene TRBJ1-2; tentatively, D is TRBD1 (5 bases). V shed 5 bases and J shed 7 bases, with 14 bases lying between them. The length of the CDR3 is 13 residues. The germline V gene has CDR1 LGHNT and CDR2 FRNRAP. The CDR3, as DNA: TGTGCTAGTGGTAAAACCAGGGTTTCTGGCTACACCTTA. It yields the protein CASGKTRVSGYTL.

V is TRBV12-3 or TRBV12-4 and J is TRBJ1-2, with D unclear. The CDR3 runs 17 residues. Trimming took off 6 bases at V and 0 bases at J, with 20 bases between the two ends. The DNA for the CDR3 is TGTGCCAGCAGCCACTCGTTGGGTAGCGGGGCTAACTATGGCTACACCTTC. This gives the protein CASSHSLGSGANYGYTF.

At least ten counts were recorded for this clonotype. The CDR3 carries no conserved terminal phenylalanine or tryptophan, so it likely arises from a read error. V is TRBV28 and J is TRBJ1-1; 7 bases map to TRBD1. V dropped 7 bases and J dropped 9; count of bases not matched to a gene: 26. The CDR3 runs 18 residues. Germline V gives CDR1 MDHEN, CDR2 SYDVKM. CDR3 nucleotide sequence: TGTGCCAGCATACTCAGCCTTCCAGGGGGGCCTATTAATTACAAAGCTTTCCTT. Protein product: CASILSLPGGPINYKAFL.

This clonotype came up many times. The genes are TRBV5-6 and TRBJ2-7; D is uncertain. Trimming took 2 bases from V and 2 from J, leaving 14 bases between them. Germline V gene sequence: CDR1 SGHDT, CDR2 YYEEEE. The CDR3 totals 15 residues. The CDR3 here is CASSLESYSAYEQYF. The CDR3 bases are TGTGCCAGCAGCTTAGAATCTTACAGCGCCTACGAGCAGTACTTC. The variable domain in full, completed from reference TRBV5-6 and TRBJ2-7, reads DAGVTQSPTHLIKTRGQQVTLRCSPKSGHDTVSWYQQALGQGPQFIFQYYEEEERQRGNFPDRFSGHQFPNYSSELNVNALLLGDSALYLCASSLESYSAYEQYFGPGTRLTVT.

The CDR3 DNA reads TGTGCCAGCAGTTACGGACTAGCGGGAGGCACAGATACGCAGTATTTT. Its translation: CASSYGLAGGTDTQYF. This sequence joins TRBV6-5 and TRBJ2-3; 13 nucleotides line up with TRBD2. J gave up 1 base and V 2 bases, and 0 bases lay outside the gene matches. The CDR3 runs 16 residues. From germline, CDR1 is MNHEY and CDR2 SVGAGI.

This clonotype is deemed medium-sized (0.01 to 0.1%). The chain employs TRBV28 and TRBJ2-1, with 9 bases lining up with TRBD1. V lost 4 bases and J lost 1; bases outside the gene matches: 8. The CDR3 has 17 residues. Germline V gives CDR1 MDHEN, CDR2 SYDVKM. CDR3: CASSSLRDRVSYNEQFF. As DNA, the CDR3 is TGTGCCAGCAGTTCACTCCGGGACAGGGTATCCTACAATGAGCAGTTCTTC.

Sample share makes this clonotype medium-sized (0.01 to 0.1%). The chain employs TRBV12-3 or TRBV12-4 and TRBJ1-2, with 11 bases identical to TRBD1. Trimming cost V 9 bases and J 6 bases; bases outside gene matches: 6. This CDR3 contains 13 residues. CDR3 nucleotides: TGTGCCAGTAGGACAGGGGGCGCGAATGGCTACACCTTC. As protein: CASRTGGANGYTF.